This is a list of T cell receptor beta chains from one sample in a study of response to subunit inactivated influenza vaccine. Each CDR3 protein gets one entry after TCRdb re-called the RT-PCR reads with MiXCR. The sample shows about 480,000 distinct CDR3 sequences, about a tenth of them seen only once. This sample comprised PBMCs from blood, obtained 35 to 45 days after vaccination. All receptors derive from a man over 45 who received an inactivated influenza vaccine. Each CDR3 is given with its conserved first and last residue. D genes are given only for firm matches. Part of the rows lack a size; the others show once, few, many or a class for expanded clones.

V gene,D gene,J gene,clone size,CDR3 protein,CDR3 DNA
TRBV12-3/TRBV12-4,NA,TRBJ2-7,many,CASSFGSGTYEQYF,TGTGCCAGCAGTTTTGGGAGCGGCACCTACGAGCAGTACTTC
TRBV5-6,NA,TRBJ2-5,few,CASSPTPRTNLQYF,TGTGCCAGCAGCCCAACACCCAGGACGAATCTGCAGTACTTC
TRBV12-3/TRBV12-4,NA,TRBJ2-1,many,CASSWTVLNEQFF,TGTGCCAGCAGTTGGACAGTCCTGAATGAGCAGTTCTTC
TRBV12-3/TRBV12-4,TRBD2,TRBJ2-1,many,CASSLRREGYNEQFF,TGTGCCAGCAGTTTAAGGCGGGAGGGCTACAATGAGCAGTTCTTC
TRBV4-2,NA,TRBJ2-1,NA,CASSQALGLGNEQFF,TGTGCCAGCAGCCAAGCTCTGGGGTTGGGCAATGAGCAGTTCTTC
TRBV7-2,NA,TRBJ2-7,NA,CASSLSSRADYEQYF,TGTGCCAGCAGCTTATCTAGCCGAGCTGACTACGAGCAGTACTTC
TRBV12-3/TRBV12-4,NA,TRBJ1-6,many,CASSQGTGQTLHF,TGTGCCAGCAGTCAAGGGACGGGTCAAACCCTCCACTTT
TRBV7-2,NA,TRBJ1-5,NA,CASSLALGFQPQHF,TGTGCCAGCAGCTTAGCGCTCGGTTTTCAGCCCCAGCATTTT
TRBV5-6,TRBD2,TRBJ2-1,many,CASSTPTSGWDEQFF,TGTGCCAGCAGCACCCCGACTAGCGGGTGGGATGAGCAGTTCTTC
TRBV28,NA,TRBJ2-7,NA,CASSWNPAGEQYF,TGTGCCAGCAGTTGGAATCCGGCCGGGGAGCAGTACTTC